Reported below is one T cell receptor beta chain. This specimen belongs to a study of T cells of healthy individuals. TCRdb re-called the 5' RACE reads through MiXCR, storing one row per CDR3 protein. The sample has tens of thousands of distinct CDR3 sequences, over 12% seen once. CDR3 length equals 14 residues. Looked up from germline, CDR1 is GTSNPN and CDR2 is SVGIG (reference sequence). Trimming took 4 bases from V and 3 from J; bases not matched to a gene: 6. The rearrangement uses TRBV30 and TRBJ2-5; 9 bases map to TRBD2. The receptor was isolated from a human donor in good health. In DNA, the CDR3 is TGTGCCTGGAAGGTGACTAGCGGTAAAGAGACCCAGTACTTC. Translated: CAWKVTSGKETQYF.